This T cell receptor (beta chain) was captured in a study of blood T cell repertoires in COVID-19. Either two negative PCRs, clearance, or symptom resolution qualified Cohort 3 donors as recovered. As handled by the study authors: Estimation of nucleated cell counts relied on the amplification of reference gene primers. Here immunoSEQ multiplex PCR was the method, and the copy in TCRdb shows in-frame clones only, minus some. V, J and clone size are those of that table, while D and trimming were read from the DNA. The sample records about 180,000 clones, more than 70% being singletons. This CDR3 region has 17 residues. CDR1 MGHRA and CDR2 YSYEKL come from the germline V gene. V was pared by 0 bases and J by 4 bases, with 8 bases of the junction left unmatched.

The receptor's source is a woman between 25 and 40 years old who had recovered from COVID-19. The sample consisted of PBMCs or T cells enriched from blood (not recorded which). This rearrangement joins TRBV4-1 to TRBJ1-5; 8 positions match TRBD1. The CDR3, as DNA: TGCGCCAGCAGCCAAGACCCCCCCGGGACAGGTAATCAGCCCCAGCATTTT. Residues: CASSQDPPGTGNQPQHF.